This TCR beta chain was sequenced in a study of blood T cell repertoires in COVID-19. TCRdb keeps only in-frame clones here, not all; method: immunoSEQ multiplex PCR. The data contain around 100,000 clones, 75% to 90% of them singletons. Germline-derived CDR1 and CDR2 are MNHEY and SVGEGT. With V trimmed by 2 bases and J by 2 bases, 3 bases remained unmatched. There are 14 residues in the CDR3. Sequenced sample: peripheral blood. The rearrangement uses TRBV6-2 or TRBV6-3 and TRBJ2-7, with 7 bases fitting TRBD2. This receptor was identified in a man aged 80 or over with acute or convalescent COVID-19. The CDR3 region has the DNA TGTGCCAGCAGTTACGCGGGAGAGACCTACGAGCAGTACTTC. Translating it yields CASSYAGETYEQYF.